Reported below is one T cell receptor (beta chain). These data come from a study of blood T cell repertoires in COVID-19. V lost 6 bases, J lost 5 bases, and 19 bases lay in between. The CDR3 has 15 residues. The germline V gene has CDR1 MRHNA and CDR2 SNTAGT. The repertoire was sequenced with immunoSEQ multiplex PCR; TCRdb's copy has only in-frame clones and lacks some. This sample has fewer than 200,000 clones, with around 90% found just once. In assigning cohorts, the study relied on participant-reported clinical history. The specimen was PBMCs or T cells enriched from blood (not recorded which). The V and J genes are TRBV6-4 and TRBJ1-2; D possibly corresponds to TRBD1 (6 bases). This sequence originates from a woman aged 18-29 years who had recovered from COVID-19. The CDR3 sequence is CASSLNDRTGYGYTF. CDR3 in DNA: TGTGCCAGCAGCCTCAATGACAGGACGGGGTATGGCTACACCTTC.